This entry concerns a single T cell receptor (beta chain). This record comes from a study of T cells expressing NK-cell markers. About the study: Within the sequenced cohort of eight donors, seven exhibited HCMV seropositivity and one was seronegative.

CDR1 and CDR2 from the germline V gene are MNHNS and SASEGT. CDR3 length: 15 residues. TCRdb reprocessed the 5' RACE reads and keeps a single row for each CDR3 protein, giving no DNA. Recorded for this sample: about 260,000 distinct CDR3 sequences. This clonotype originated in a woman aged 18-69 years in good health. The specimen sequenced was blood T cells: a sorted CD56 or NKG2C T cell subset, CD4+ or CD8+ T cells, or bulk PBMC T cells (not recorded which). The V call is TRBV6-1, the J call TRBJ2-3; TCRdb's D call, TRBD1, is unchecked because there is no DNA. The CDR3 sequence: CASRPGTGPTDTQYF.